The clone carrying this TCR beta chain was picked up many times. The sample originates from a study of T-cell reconstitution after alpha-beta-depleted transplantation in children. The library targeted TCRbeta and was prepared with unique molecular identifiers. Via MiXCR, TCRdb re-called the PCR reads, giving one row per CDR3 protein. This table has 200,000 to 250,000 distinct CDR3 sequences, around 13% appearing once. CDR3 length: 15 residues. Trimming took 5 bases from V and 6 from J; bases not matched to a gene: 13. Per the germline V gene, CDR1 is SGHVS and CDR2 is FNYEAQ. Source: PBMCs from the stem cell graft donor, taken from the stem cell graft. The source is a human donor who donated a stem cell graft to a child with acute lymphoblastic leukemia. The J gene is TRBJ2-7, the V gene TRBV7-6, with 7 bases matching TRBD1. The CDR3 here is CASSHSTGRHAEQYF. CDR3 coding DNA: TGTGCCAGCAGCCACTCGACAGGGCGTCACGCCGAGCAGTACTTC. The variable domain in full, with the rest retrieved from reference TRBV7-6 and TRBJ2-7, is GAGVSQSPRYKVTKRGQDVALRCDPISGHVSLYWYRQALGQGPEFLTYFNYEAQQDKSGLPNDRFSAERPEGSISTLTIQRTEQRDSAMYRCASSHSTGRHAEQYFGPGTRLTVT.